Listed below are T cell receptor beta chains from one sample, sequenced in a study of T-cell reconstitution after alpha-beta-depleted transplantation in children. TCRdb used MiXCR to reprocess the PCR reads, holding one entry per CDR3 protein. The top ten clones hold 28% of a sample with 200,000 to 250,000 distinct CDR3 sequences, approximately 10% of them seen once. This sample comprised PBMCs, obtained before TCRalphabeta/CD19-depleted stem cell transplant. Source of these receptors: a child younger than two with acute myeloid leukemia, due to receive a stem cell transplant. Both conserved end residues are part of each CDR3. Fields, in order: clone size, J gene, V gene, D gene, CDR3 protein, CDR3 DNA. D genes are given only for firm matches. For some rows the clone size is stated as once, few or many, or as a class when expanded; others skip it.

NA,TRBJ2-2,TRBV7-1,NA,CASSGQWTNTGELFF,TGTGCCAGCAGCGGGCAGTGGACTAACACCGGGGAGCTGTTTTTT
few,TRBJ2-2,TRBV28,NA,CASKRTGELFF,TGTGCCAGCAAGAGGACCGGGGAGCTGTTTTTT
many,TRBJ1-2,TRBV29-1,TRBD1,CSVETSGGWGYTF,TGCAGCGTCGAAACATCAGGGGGCTGGGGCTACACCTTC
many,TRBJ2-7,TRBV5-5,TRBD2,CASSLLAGVSYEQYF,TGTGCCAGCAGCTTACTAGCGGGCGTGTCCTACGAGCAGTACTTC
many,TRBJ1-5,TRBV12-3/TRBV12-4,TRBD1,CASTLTGDQPQHF,TGTGCCAGCACCTTGACAGGGGACCAGCCCCAGCATTTT
NA,TRBJ2-1,TRBV21-1,NA,CASSHTFHGRCCSYNEQFF,TGTGCCAGCAGCCACACCTTTCACGGACGCTGCTGCTCCTACAATGAGCAGTTCTTC
NA,TRBJ2-1,TRBV6-1,NA,CASSPGGGRYNEQFF,TGTGCCAGCAGCCCGGGGGGCGGGAGATACAATGAGCAGTTCTTC
many,TRBJ2-7,TRBV9,TRBD1,CASSVWGTGTAFSYEQYF,TGTGCCAGCAGCGTATGGGGAACCGGGACAGCCTTCTCCTACGAGCAGTACTTC
many,TRBJ1-2,TRBV5-8,NA,CASSPIGAGKDGYTF,TGTGCCAGCAGCCCCATTGGGGCGGGTAAAGACGGCTACACCTTC
many,TRBJ2-1,TRBV20-1,NA,CSAGKDLGLHGRNEQFF,TGCAGTGCTGGGAAAGACCTTGGACTACATGGGAGGAATGAGCAGTTCTTC
many,TRBJ1-4,TRBV15,NA,CATSRDALGEKLFF,TGTGCCACCAGCAGAGACGCCCTAGGGGAAAAACTGTTTTTT
NA,TRBJ1-2,TRBV19,NA,CASSATGIGYGYTF,TGTGCCAGTAGTGCAACAGGGATCGGCTATGGCTACACCTTC
many,TRBJ1-2,TRBV12-3/TRBV12-4,NA,CASSVTGSLGYTF,TGTGCCAGCAGTGTGACGGGCTCTCTTGGCTACACCTTC
many,TRBJ1-3,TRBV5-8,NA,CASSPGPSSGNTIYF,TGTGCCAGCAGCCCCGGACCGTCCTCTGGAAACACCATATATTTT
many,TRBJ2-5,TRBV20-1,TRBD2,CSARTSGPPPAQYF,TGCAGTGCTCGGACTAGCGGGCCCCCCCCGGCCCAGTACTTC
many,TRBJ2-1,TRBV25-1,NA,CASSDSRTYNEQFF,TGTGCCAGCAGTGACTCTCGGACCTACAATGAGCAGTTCTTC
NA,TRBJ2-3,TRBV12-3/TRBV12-4,TRBD2,CASSPLSGGLWTDTQYF,TGTGCCAGCAGCCCCCTCAGCGGGGGGCTTTGGACTGATACGCAGTATTTT
few,TRBJ1-3,TRBV11-1,TRBD1,CASGGDSHSGNTIYF,TGTGCCAGCGGGGGGGACAGTCACTCTGGAAACACCATATATTTT
few,TRBJ1-5,TRBV28,NA,CASSLSHRGQKPQHF,TGTGCCAGCAGCTTAAGTCACCGGGGGCAGAAGCCCCAGCATTTT
many,TRBJ2-7,TRBV12-3/TRBV12-4,TRBD2,CASRKSGRAYEQYF,TGTGCCAGCAGAAAAAGCGGGAGGGCCTACGAGCAGTACTTC
many,TRBJ1-2,TRBV3-1,NA,CASSSRGTNYGYTF,TGTGCCAGCAGCTCAAGGGGCACTAACTATGGCTACACCTTC
many,TRBJ2-2,TRBV4-2,NA,CASSQDQRWNTGELFF,TGTGCCAGCAGCCAAGATCAGCGGTGGAACACCGGGGAGCTGTTTTTT
NA,TRBJ2-3,TRBV5-6,NA,CASQQEETQYF,TGTGCCAGCCAGCAGGAGGAGACGCAGTATTTT
many,TRBJ1-5,TRBV12-3/TRBV12-4,NA,CASSLGANQPQHF,TGTGCCAGCAGTTTGGGGGCCAATCAGCCCCAGCATTTT
many,TRBJ2-5,TRBV3-1,NA,CASSHAETQYF,TGTGCCAGCAGCCACGCAGAGACCCAGTACTTC
many,TRBJ1-2,TRBV6-2/TRBV6-3,NA,CASSLQVTYGYTF,TGTGCCAGCAGTTTACAGGTGACCTATGGCTACACCTTC
many,TRBJ2-1,TRBV20-1,NA,CSARPARGDISYNEQFF,TGCAGTGCTAGACCCGCACGGGGGGACATCTCCTACAATGAGCAGTTCTTC
few,TRBJ2-1,TRBV11-2,NA,CASSLGTEQFF,TGTGCCAGCAGCTTAGGTACTGAGCAGTTCTTC
many,TRBJ2-2,TRBV5-5,NA,CASSSASNPGELFF,TGTGCCAGCAGCTCAGCTAGCAACCCCGGGGAGCTGTTTTTT
NA,TRBJ2-3,TRBV4-2,TRBD2,CAISPGLAGGIDTQYF,TGTGCCATCAGCCCAGGACTAGCGGGAGGCATAGATACGCAGTATTTT
many,TRBJ2-5,TRBV7-3,NA,CASSLNPRSSQYF,TGTGCCAGCAGCTTAAACCCCCGTTCGTCCCAGTACTTC
many,TRBJ2-5,TRBV28,NA,CASEGRETQYF,TGTGCCAGCGAGGGGCGGGAGACCCAGTACTTC
many,TRBJ2-1,TRBV20-1,TRBD2,CSGAGGVNNEQFF,TGCAGTGGAGCGGGAGGTGTAAACAATGAGCAGTTCTTC
many,TRBJ2-1,TRBV19,TRBD1,CASSIEGDRGPVGLYEQFF,TGTGCCAGTAGTATAGAAGGGGACAGGGGTCCCGTAGGACTTTATGAGCAGTTCTTC
many,TRBJ2-7,TRBV7-2,NA,CASSLGWLSYEQYF,TGTGCCAGCAGCTTAGGGTGGCTTTCCTACGAGCAGTACTTC
many,TRBJ2-5,TRBV4-1,NA,CASSQERLTRAQETQYF,TGCGCCAGCAGCCAAGAAAGATTAACGAGAGCTCAAGAGACCCAGTACTTC
many,TRBJ2-5,TRBV7-7,NA,CASSNAGIDQETQYF,TGTGCCAGCAGCAATGCCGGGATCGATCAAGAGACCCAGTACTTC
NA,TRBJ1-1,TRBV18,NA,CASSPRVAETEAFF,TGTGCCAGCTCACCGCGGGTGGCCGAGACTGAAGCTTTCTTT
few,TRBJ2-7,TRBV20-1,NA,CSALPGRTTYEQYF,TGCAGCGCCCTACCGGGACGGACAACCTACGAGCAGTACTTC
NA,TRBJ2-7,TRBV29-1,TRBD2,CSVRRTSGAAYEQYF,TGCAGCGTCCGCCGGACTAGCGGGGCCGCCTACGAGCAGTACTTC
many,TRBJ2-7,TRBV20-1,TRBD1,CSASGQGSSYEQYF,TGCAGTGCTAGCGGACAGGGGAGCTCCTACGAGCAGTACTTC
many,TRBJ1-2,TRBV28,NA,CASTPERGRGYGYTF,TGTGCCAGCACCCCCGAGCGGGGACGTGGCTATGGCTACACCTTC
many,TRBJ1-5,TRBV21-1,NA,CASSKVGPNQPQHF,TGTGCCAGCAGCAAAGTTGGGCCGAATCAGCCCCAGCATTTT
many,TRBJ2-7,TRBV4-1,NA,CASSQRVLTGPEQYF,TGCGCCAGCAGCCAAAGGGTTCTTACCGGACCTGAGCAGTACTTC
many,TRBJ2-3,TRBV3-1,NA,CASSQRRTDTQYF,TGTGCCAGCAGCCAACGCAGGACAGATACGCAGTATTTT